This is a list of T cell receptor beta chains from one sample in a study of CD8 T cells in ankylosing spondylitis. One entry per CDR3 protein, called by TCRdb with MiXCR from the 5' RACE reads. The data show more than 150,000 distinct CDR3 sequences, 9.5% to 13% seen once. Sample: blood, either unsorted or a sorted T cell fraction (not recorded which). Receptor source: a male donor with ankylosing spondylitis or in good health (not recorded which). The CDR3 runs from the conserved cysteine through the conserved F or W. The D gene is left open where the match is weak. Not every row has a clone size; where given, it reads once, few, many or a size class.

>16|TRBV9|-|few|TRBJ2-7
TGTGCCAGCAGCGTAGGGGTCCCCAGGGGACCCTACGAGCAGTACTTC
CASSVGVPRGPYEQYF
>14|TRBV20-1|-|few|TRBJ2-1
TGCAGTGCTAGCCCCGATGACTACCCAAATGAGCAGTTCTTC
CSASPDDYPNEQFF
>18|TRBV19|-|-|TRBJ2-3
TGTGCCAGTAGTATAGATCGGCGTCTACCGGGGGGCACAGATACGCAGTATTTT
CASSIDRRLPGGTDTQYF
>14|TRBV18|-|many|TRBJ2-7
TGTGCCAGCTCACCGGCCCCTTACGCCTACGAGCAGTACTTC
CASSPAPYAYEQYF
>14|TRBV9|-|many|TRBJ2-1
TGTGCCAGCAATCGGGGGGACACCTACAATGAGCAGTTCTTC
CASNRGDTYNEQFF
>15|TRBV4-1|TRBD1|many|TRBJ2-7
TGCGCCAGCAGCCAAGATGGGGGACAGGATCGCGAGCAGTACTTC
CASSQDGGQDREQYF
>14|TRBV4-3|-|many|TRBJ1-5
TGCGCCAGCAGCCAGGAGACAGTCAATCAGCCCCAGCATTTT
CASSQETVNQPQHF
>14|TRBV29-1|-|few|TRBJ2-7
TGCAGCGTTGCCCGAGCCGGGGAGTCCTACGAGCAGTACTTC
CSVARAGESYEQYF
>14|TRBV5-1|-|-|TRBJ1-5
TGCGCCAGCAGCTTGGGTGGGGCAGATCAGCCCCAGCATTTT
CASSLGGADQPQHF
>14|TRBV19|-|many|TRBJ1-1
TGTGCCAGTAGTATGGTTCCGGAGGGCACTGAAGCTTTCTTT
CASSMVPEGTEAFF
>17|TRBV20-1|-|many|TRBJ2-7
TGCAGTGCTAGAGTCGGGGGAGCGGGCCTCCTTAACCCCGAGCAGTACTTC
CSARVGGAGLLNPEQYF
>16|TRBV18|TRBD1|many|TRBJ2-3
TGTGCCAGCTCACCAATTCCGAGACAGGGGACAGATACGCAGTATTTT
CASSPIPRQGTDTQYF
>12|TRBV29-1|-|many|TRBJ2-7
TGCAGCGTTGAAGATGGGGGATACGAGCAGTACTTC
CSVEDGGYEQYF
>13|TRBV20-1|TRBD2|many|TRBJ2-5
TGCAGTAAGCGGGGGGGCGAATTCGAGACCCAGTACTTC
CSKRGGEFETQYF
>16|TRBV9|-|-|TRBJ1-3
TGTGCCAGCAGCGTAGCATCCAGTGGGTCTGGAAACACCATATATTTT
CASSVASSGSGNTIYF
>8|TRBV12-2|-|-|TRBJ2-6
TGTGCAAGTCGCTCGCTGACTTTC
CASRSLTF
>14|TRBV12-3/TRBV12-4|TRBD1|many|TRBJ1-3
TGTGCCAGCAGGTCGACAGGGGCTGGAAACACCATATATTTT
CASRSTGAGNTIYF
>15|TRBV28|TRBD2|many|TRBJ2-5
TGTGCCAGCAGTGCAACTAGCGGGGGTAGAGAGACCCAGTACTTC
CASSATSGGRETQYF
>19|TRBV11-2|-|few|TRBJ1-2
TGTGCCAGCAGCTCCGGACTACCGGGACGGACGACGTCTAACTATGGCTACACCTTC
CASSSGLPGRTTSNYGYTF
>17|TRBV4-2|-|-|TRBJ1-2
TGTGCCAGCAGCCAAGATAGTAGCCGGACGGAACTCTATGGCTACACCTTC
CASSQDSSRTELYGYTF
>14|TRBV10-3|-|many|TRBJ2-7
TGTGCCATCAGTGATTCGAGGAGCTCCTACGAGCAGTACTTC
CAISDSRSSYEQYF
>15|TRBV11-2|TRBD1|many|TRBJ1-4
TGTGCCAGCAGCATGTCAGGGGGAGGGAATGAAAAACTGTTTTTT
CASSMSGGGNEKLFF
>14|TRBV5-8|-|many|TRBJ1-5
TGTGCCAGCAGCTTGGGTACCTCCCGTCAGCCCCAGCATTTT
CASSLGTSRQPQHF
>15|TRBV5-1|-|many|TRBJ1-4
TGCGCCAGCAGCTCAGCGCAGGGGATGGGGGAAAAACTGTTTTTT
CASSSAQGMGEKLFF
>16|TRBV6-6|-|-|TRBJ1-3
TGTGCCAGCAGTTACCTTTCAGGGAACTCTGGAAACACCATATATTTT
CASSYLSGNSGNTIYF
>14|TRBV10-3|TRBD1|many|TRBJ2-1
TGTGCCATCCAACCCGACAGGGGATTCGATGAGCAGTTCTTC
CAIQPDRGFDEQFF
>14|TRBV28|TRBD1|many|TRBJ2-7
TGTGCCAGCAGTCTGAGGACAGGGATATACGAGCAGTACTTC
CASSLRTGIYEQYF
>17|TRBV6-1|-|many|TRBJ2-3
TGTGCCAGCAGTCGAGACCCCTCTCGGAGAACAACAGATACGCAGTATTTT
CASSRDPSRRTTDTQYF
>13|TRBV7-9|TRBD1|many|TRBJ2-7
TGTGCCAGCCCCGGGACAGGGGCAGGCGAGCAGTACTTC
CASPGTGAGEQYF
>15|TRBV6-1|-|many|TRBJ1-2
TGTGCCAGCAGTGAATTCGACAGGAACCCAACTGGCTACACCTTC
CASSEFDRNPTGYTF
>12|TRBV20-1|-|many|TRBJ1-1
TGCAGTGCCAATAGGGAGGACACTGAAGCTTTCTTT
CSANREDTEAFF
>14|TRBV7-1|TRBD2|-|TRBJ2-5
TGTGCCAGCAGCACGGGAGGGGTAGGAAAGACCCAGTACTTC
CASSTGGVGKTQYF
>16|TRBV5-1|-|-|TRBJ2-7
TGCGCCAGCAGCTTGGAGGGCCTCGGCAGCTCCTACGAGCAGTACTTC
CASSLEGLGSSYEQYF
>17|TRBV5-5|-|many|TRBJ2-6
TGTGCCAGCAGCTGGGGGATCAGGGCTTCTGGGGCCAACGTCCTGACTTTC
CASSWGIRASGANVLTF
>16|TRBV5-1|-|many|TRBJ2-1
TGCGCCAGCAGCCCGAGGGGAGATCGAATGGGGAATGAGCAGTTCTTC
CASSPRGDRMGNEQFF
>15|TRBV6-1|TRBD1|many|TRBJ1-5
TGTGCCAGCAGCAGCGGACAGGGAGGCAATCAGCCCCAGCATTTT
CASSSGQGGNQPQHF
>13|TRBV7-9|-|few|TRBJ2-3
TGTGCCAGCAGCTTAGTCCGGGCAGATACGCAGTATTTT
CASSLVRADTQYF
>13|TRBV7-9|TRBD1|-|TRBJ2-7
TGTGCCAGCAGACCTAGGACAGGGTACGAGCAGTACTTC
CASRPRTGYEQYF